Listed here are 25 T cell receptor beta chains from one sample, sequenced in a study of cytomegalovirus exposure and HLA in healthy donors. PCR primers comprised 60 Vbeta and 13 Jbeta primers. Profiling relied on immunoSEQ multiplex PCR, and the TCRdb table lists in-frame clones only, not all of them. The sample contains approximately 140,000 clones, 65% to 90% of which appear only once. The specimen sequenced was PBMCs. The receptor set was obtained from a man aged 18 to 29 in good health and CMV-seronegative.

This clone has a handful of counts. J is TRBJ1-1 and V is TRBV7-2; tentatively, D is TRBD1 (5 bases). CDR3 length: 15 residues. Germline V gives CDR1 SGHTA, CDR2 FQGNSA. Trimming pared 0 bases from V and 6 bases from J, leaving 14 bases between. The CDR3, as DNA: TGTGCCAGCAGCTTAGCTCTGTCAGGGAGGTCTGAAGCTTTCTTT. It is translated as CASSLALSGRSEAFF. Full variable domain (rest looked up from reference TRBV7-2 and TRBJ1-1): GAGVSQSPSNKVTEKGKDVELRCDPISGHTALYWYRQSLGQGLEFLIYFQGNSAPDKSGLPSDRFSAERTGGSVSTLTIQRTQQEDSAVYLCASSLALSGRSEAFFGQGTRLTVV.

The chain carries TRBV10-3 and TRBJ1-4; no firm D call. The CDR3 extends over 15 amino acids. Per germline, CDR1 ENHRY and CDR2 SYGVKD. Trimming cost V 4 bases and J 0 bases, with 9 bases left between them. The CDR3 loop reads CAISGDTATNEKLFF. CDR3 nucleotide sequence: TGTGCCATCAGTGGAGATACCGCAACTAATGAAAAACTGTTTTTT.

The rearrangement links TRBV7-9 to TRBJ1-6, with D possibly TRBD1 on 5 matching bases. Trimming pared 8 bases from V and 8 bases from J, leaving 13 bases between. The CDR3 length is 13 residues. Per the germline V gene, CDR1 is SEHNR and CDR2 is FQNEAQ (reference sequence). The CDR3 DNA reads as TGTGCCAGCTGGCAGGGATCGGATTCACCCCTCCACTTT. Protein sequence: CASWQGSDSPLHF.

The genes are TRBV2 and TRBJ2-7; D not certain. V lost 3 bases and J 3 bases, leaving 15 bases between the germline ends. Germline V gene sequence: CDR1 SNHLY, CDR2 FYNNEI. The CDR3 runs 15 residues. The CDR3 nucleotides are TGTGCCAGCAGTGATGGAGTTGGCAGAGACTACGAGCAGTACTTC. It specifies CASSDGVGRDYEQYF.

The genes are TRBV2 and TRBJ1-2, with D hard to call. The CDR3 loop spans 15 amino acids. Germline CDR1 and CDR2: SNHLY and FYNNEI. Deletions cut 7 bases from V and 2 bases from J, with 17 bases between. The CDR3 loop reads CASIRLAGANYGYTF. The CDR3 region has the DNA TGTGCCAGCATTCGTCTGGCAGGCGCCAACTATGGCTACACCTTC.

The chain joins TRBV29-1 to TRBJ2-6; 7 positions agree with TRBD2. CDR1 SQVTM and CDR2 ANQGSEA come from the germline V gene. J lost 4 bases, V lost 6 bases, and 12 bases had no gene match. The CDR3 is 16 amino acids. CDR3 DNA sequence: TGCAGCGTCGGGTTGGGGAGGGGATCCGGGGCCAACGTCCTGACTTTC. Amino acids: CSVGLGRGSGANVLTF.

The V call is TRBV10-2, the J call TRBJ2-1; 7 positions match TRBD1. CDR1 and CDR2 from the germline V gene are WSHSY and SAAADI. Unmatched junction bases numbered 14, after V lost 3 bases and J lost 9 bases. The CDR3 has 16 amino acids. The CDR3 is CASSDLRGRTLGEQFF. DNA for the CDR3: TGCGCCAGCAGTGATTTAAGGGGGCGAACATTAGGTGAGCAGTTCTTC.

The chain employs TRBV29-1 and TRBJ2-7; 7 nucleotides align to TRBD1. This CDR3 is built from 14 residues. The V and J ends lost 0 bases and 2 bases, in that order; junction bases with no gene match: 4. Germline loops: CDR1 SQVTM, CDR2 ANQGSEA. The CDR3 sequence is CSVEDRGHPYEQYF. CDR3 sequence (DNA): TGCAGCGTTGAAGATAGGGGGCACCCCTACGAGCAGTACTTC.

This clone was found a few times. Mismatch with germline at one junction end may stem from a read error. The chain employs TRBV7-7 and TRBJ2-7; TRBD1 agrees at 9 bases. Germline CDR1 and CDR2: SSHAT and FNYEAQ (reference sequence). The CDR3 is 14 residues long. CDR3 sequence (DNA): TGTGCTAGCAGCCGTGGACAGGGGATGGACGAGCAGTACTTC. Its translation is CASSRGQGMDEQYF.

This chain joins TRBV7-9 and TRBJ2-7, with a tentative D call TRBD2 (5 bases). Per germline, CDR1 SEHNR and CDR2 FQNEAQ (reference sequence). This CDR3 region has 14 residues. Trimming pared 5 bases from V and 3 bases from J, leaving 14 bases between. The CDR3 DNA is TGTGCCAGCAGCGCAGGACTGGATGTCTACGAGCAGTACTTC. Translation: CASSAGLDVYEQYF.

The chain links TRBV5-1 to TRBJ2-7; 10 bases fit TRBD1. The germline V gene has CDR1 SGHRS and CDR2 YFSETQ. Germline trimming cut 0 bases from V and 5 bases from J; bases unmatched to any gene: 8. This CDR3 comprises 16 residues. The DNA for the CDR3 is TGCGCCAGCAGCTTGGGCTGGGACAGGGGTTTCGACGAGCAGTACTTC. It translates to CASSLGWDRGFDEQYF.

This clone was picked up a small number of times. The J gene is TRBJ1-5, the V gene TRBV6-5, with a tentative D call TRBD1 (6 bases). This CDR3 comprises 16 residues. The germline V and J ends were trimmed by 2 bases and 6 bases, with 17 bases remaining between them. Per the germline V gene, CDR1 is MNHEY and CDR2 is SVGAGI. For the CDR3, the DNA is TGTGCCAGCAGTTACAGGTACAGGGAAGTTGGTCAGCCCCAGCATTTT. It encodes CASSYRYREVGQPQHF.

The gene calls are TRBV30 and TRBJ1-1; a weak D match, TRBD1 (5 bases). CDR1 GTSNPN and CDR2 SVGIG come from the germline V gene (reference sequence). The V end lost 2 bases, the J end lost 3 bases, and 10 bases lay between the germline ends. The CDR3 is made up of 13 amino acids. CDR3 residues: CAWSWQGHTEAFF. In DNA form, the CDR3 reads TGTGCCTGGAGTTGGCAGGGCCACACTGAAGCTTTCTTT.

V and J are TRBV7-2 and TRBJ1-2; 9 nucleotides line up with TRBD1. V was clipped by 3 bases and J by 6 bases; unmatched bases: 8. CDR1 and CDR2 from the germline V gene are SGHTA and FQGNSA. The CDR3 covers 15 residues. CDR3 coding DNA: TGTGCCAGCAGCTTGACCCCCGGGACAGGGAATGGCTACACCTTC. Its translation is CASSLTPGTGNGYTF.

CDR3 region: CASSPRDRAQQPQHF. The CDR3 DNA sequence: TGTGCCAGCTCACCACGAGACAGGGCTCAACAGCCCCAGCATTTT. The chain recombines TRBV18 with TRBJ1-5; 7 bases map to TRBD1. Germline loops: CDR1 KGHSH, CDR2 LQKENI. The CDR3 loop spans 15 amino acids. After removal of 1 base from V and 7 bases from J, the junction contained 7 bases not matched to a gene.

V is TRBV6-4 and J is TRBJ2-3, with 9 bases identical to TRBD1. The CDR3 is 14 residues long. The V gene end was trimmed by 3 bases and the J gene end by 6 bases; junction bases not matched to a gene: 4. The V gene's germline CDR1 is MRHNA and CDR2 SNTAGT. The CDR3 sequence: CASSEQGAWDTQYF. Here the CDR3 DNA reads TGTGCCAGCAGTGAACAGGGGGCTTGGGATACGCAGTATTTT.

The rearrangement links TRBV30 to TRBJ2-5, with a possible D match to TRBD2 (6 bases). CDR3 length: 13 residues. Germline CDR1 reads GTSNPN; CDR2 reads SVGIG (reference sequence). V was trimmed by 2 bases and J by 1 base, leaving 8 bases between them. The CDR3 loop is CAWSPGSQETQYF. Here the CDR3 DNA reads TGTGCCTGGAGTCCCGGGAGCCAAGAGACCCAGTACTTC.

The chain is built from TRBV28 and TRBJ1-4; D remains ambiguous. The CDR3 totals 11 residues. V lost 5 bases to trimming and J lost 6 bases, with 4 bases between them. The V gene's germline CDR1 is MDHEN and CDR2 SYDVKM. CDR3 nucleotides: TGTGCCAGCAGTCCTTATGAAAAACTGTTTTTT. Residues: CASSPYEKLFF.

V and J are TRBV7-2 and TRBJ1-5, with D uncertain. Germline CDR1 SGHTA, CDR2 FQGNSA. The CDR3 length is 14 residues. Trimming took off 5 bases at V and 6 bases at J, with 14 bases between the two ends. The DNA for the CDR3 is TGTGCCAGCAGCCAAACGCCGGGTAGTCAGCCCCAGCATTTT. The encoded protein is CASSQTPGSQPQHF.

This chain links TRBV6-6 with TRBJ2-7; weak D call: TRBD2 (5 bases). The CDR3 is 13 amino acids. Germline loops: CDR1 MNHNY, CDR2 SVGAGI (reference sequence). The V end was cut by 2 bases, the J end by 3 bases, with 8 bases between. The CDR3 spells CASSYGGRYEQYF. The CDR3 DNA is TGTGCCAGCAGTTACGGCGGGCGCTACGAGCAGTACTTC.

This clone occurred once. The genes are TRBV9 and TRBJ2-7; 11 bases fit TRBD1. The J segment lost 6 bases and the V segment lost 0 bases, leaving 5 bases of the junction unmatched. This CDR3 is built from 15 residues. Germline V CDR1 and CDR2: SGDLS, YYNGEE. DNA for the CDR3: TGTGCCAGCAGCGTAGGCAAAGGGACAGGGGGCGAGCAGTACTTC. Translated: CASSVGKGTGGEQYF.

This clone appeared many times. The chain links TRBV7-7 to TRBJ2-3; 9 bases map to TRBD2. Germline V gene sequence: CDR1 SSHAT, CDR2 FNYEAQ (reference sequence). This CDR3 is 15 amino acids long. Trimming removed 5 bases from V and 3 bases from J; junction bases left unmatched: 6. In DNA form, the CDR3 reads TGTGCCAGCAGCGCCCGTAGCGGGGGTACAGATACGCAGTATTTT. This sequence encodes CASSARSGGTDTQYF.

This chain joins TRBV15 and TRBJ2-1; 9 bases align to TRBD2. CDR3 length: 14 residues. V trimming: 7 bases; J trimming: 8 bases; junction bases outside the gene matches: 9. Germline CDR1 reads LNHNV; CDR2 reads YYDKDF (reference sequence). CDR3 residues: CATTAGGLPDEQFF. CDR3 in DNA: TGTGCCACCACGGCGGGGGGGCTTCCCGATGAGCAGTTCTTC. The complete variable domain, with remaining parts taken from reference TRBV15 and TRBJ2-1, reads DAMVIQNPRYQVTQFGKPVTLSCSQTLNHNVMYWYQQKSSQAPKLLFHYYDKDFNNEADTPDNFQSRRPNTSFCFLDIRSPGLGDTAMYLCATTAGGLPDEQFFGPGTRLTVL.

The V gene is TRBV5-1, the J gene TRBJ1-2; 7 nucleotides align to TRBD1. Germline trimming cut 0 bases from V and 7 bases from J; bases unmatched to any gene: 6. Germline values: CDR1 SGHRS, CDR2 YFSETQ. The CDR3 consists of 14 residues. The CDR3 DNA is TGCGCCAGCAGCTTGGTTACAGGGGTTGTTGGCTACACCTTC. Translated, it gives CASSLVTGVVGYTF. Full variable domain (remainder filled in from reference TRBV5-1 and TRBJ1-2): KAGVTQTPRYLIKTRGQQVTLSCSPISGHRSVSWYQQTPGQGLQFLFEYFSETQRNKGNFPGRFSGRQFSNSRSEMNVSTLELGDSALYLCASSLVTGVVGYTFGSGTRLTVV.

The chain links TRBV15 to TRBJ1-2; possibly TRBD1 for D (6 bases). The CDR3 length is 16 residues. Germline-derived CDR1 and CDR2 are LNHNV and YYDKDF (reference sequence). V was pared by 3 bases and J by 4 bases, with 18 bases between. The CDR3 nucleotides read TGTGCCACCAGCAGGGTAAAACCGGGGGGCGCCTATGGCTACACCTTC. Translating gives CATSRVKPGGAYGYTF.